This entry features one T cell receptor beta chain sequence. The antigen is not known. Gene names are the mouse ones. The CDR3 goes on 1 residue after the read ends, and that part is filled in from the germline J gene. The data belong to a study of tissue T cells after allogeneic stem cell transplantation. Overall study results and limits: This small cohort was clinically heterogeneous, and sampling depth was a limitation. Some tissue clones might be persisting host cells; their alloreactivity or antigen specificity was not determined. Within patients, tissue anatomy strongly shaped TCR repertoire composition. Shared clones across patients were few; motif clustering revealed tissue-specific shared signatures.

The trim removed 6 bases at V and 0 bases at J, leaving 2 bases unmatched. Germline V CDR1 and CDR2: FNHDT, SITEND (reference sequence). CDR3 length: 14 residues. The method was immunoSEQ multiplex PCR; TCRdb's version includes in-frame clones alone and lacks a portion of them. The sample holds about 50,000 clones, roughly 73% seen once. This chain joins TRBV19 and TRBJ1-4, with 7 bases fitting TRBD1. This sequence originates from a pool of C57BL/6 mice in good health. Sequencing used sorted cells pooled from one or two spleens. This chain's CDR3 is CASTGQVSNERLFF. The covered CDR3 bases are TGTGCCAGCACCGGACAGGTTTCCAACGAAAGATTATTT.